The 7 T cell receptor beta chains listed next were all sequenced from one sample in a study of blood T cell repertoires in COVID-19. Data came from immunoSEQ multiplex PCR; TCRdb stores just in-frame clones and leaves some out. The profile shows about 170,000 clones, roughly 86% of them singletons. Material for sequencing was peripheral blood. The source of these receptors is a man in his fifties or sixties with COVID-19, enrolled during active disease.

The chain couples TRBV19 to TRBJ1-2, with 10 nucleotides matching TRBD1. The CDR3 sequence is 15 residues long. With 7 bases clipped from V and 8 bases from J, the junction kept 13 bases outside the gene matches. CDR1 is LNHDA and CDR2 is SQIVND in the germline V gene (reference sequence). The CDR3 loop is CASTPRQGATGGYTF. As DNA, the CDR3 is TGTGCCAGTACCCCGAGACAGGGGGCGACGGGGGGCTACACCTTC.

For the CDR3, the DNA is TGTGCCAGCAGTTTGGGCCAGGGGGCGACCTACGAGCAGTACTTC. This sequence encodes CASSLGQGATYEQYF. This sequence joins TRBV27 and TRBJ2-7, with 8 bases matching TRBD1. The V and J ends lost 3 bases and 2 bases, in that order; junction bases with no gene match: 6. CDR1 MNHEY and CDR2 SMNVEV come from the germline V gene (reference sequence). This CDR3 is 15 amino acids long.

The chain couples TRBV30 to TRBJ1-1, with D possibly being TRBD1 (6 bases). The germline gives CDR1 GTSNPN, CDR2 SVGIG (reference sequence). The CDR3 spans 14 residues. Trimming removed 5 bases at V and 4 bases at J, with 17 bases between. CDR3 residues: CAWSWTAMGTEAFF. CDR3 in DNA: TGTGCCTGGTCCTGGACAGCCATGGGCACTGAAGCTTTCTTT.

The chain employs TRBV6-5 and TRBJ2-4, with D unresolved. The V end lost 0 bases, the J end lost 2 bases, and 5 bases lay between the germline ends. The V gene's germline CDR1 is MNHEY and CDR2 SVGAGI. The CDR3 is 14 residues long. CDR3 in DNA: TGTGCCAGCAGTTACTCATTCTCCAAAAACATTCAGTACTTC. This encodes CASSYSFSKNIQYF.

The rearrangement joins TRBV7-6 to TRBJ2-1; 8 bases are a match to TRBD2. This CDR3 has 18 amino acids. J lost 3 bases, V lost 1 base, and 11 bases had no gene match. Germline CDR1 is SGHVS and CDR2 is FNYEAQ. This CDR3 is CASSLEGAGVQDYNEQFF. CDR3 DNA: TGTGCCAGCAGCTTAGAGGGAGCGGGAGTCCAAGACTACAATGAGCAGTTCTTC.

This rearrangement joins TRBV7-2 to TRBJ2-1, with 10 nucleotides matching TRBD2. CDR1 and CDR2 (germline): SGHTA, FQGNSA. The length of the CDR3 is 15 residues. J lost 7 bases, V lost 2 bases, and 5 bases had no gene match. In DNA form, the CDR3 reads TGTGCCAGCAGCTTACTAGCGGGAGTAGATAATGAGCAGTTCTTC. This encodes CASSLLAGVDNEQFF.

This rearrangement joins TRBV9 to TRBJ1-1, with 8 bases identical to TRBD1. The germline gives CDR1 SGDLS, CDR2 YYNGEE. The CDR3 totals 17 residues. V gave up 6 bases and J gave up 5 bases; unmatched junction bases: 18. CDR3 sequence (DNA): TGTGCCAGCAACGACATTCAAGCAGGGGGCGGGAAAACTGAAGCTTTCTTT. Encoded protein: CASNDIQAGGGKTEAFF.